This T cell receptor (beta chain) was observed in a study of OX40 agonist ivuxolimab in advanced cancers. About the study: Eligibility rules accepted prior anti-PD-1, anti-PD-L1 or anti-CTLA-4 therapy, and approximately 40% had some. Study-level results: Expanded clones tended on average to be more numerous among CD8+ T cells than CD4+. Not determined was the antigen specificity of the expanded peripheral T cells.

Cycle 7 day 1, cycle 4 day 1, and baseline were the timepoints at which blood was sampled. Comment on this clone: Its antigen is as yet unknown.

TCRdb keeps only in-frame clones here, not all; method: immunoSEQ multiplex PCR. This table holds approximately 72,000 clones, around 83% found once. CDR3 length equals 14 residues. Unmatched junction bases numbered 9, after V lost 8 bases and J lost 3 bases. Germline CDR1 is MNHNY and CDR2 is SVGAGI (reference sequence). This clonotype originated in an adult with an advanced solid tumor such as melanoma, head and neck, liver or kidney cancer. The chain recombines TRBV6-6 with TRBJ1-2, with 7 bases identical to TRBD1. The sequences come from CD4+ or CD8+ T cells sorted from blood, collected in a trial of the OX40 agonist ivuxolimab. Here the CDR3 DNA reads TGTGCCAGCCGCACCAGGGGGGGGGACTATGGCTACACCTTC. The encoded protein is CASRTRGGDYGYTF.